One T cell receptor beta chain is described in this entry. As yet, its antigen is unknown. The data are from a study of cytomegalovirus exposure and HLA in healthy donors. General study points: In vitro data verified a few CMV-associated chains as specific for CMV antigens.

V was pared by 1 base and J by 4 bases, with 13 bases between. The CDR3 spans 15 residues. Germline V lookup: CDR1 MGHRA, CDR2 YSYEKL. TCRdb's copy holds only in-frame clones and misses some; the assay was immunoSEQ multiplex PCR. The sample comprises tens of thousands of clones, approximately 80% of which are singletons, and 3% rests with the top ten. This receptor was identified in a man aged 30 to 39 in good health and CMV-seronegative. Sequences were obtained from PBMCs. This chain connects TRBV4-1 to TRBJ1-1, with a possible D match to TRBD1 (5 bases). In DNA form, the CDR3 reads TGCGCCAGCAGCCAAGTCGAGGGAGGGGCCACTGAAGCTTTCTTT. The encoded protein is CASSQVEGGATEAFF.